This T cell receptor (beta chain) is from a study of blood T cell repertoires in COVID-19. Study summary: PBMCs, B-cell-depleted T cells, or T cells provided the cDNA or gDNA that made up the material.

Participants were aged roughly 18 to 100 years from approximately 25 US areas. Clinical histories supplied by participants themselves formed the basis of cohort assignment. This clone was observed a handful of times. In the study's own analysis: Counts of nucleated cells, estimated from reference gene primer amplification, were obtained. Some clones are missing from TCRdb's copy, which holds only in-frame ones; the method was immunoSEQ multiplex PCR. V, J and clone size are those of that table, while D and trimming were read from the DNA. The table lists under 200,000 clones, 82% of them singletons. The CDR3 length is 16 residues. V gave up 4 bases and J gave up 1 base; unmatched junction bases: 7. Germline lookup yields CDR1 MNHEY and CDR2 SMNVEV (reference sequence).

The sequenced sample consisted of PBMCs or T cells enriched from blood (not recorded which). The receptor was derived from a woman aged 55-75 years with acute COVID-19. The rearrangement uses TRBV27 and TRBJ2-3; 8 bases are shared with TRBD1. DNA for the CDR3: TGTGCCAGCAGTTCATCGACAGGGGTTGGCACAGATACGCAGTATTTT. It specifies CASSSSTGVGTDTQYF.